This T cell receptor beta chain was recovered during a study of cytomegalovirus exposure and HLA in healthy donors. Study-wide background: The roughly 120 validation repertoires matched the 500 to 750 first-cohort repertoires in platform, a later analysis reported. Study-level points and caveats: Associated with cytomegalovirus, according to the listing, were 150 to 200 TCR beta chains.

Germline trimming cut 5 bases from V and 0 bases from J; bases unmatched to any gene: 3. Germline loops: CDR1 MNHEY, CDR2 SVGAGI. The CDR3 loop spans 15 amino acids. Using immunoSEQ multiplex PCR, the repertoire was profiled, and TCRdb retains in-frame clones only, with some absent. The data show around 45,000 clones, about 90% seen once. As regards this clone: What it binds is not known.

This chain uses TRBV6-5 with TRBJ2-3; 9 bases align to TRBD2. The specimen sequenced was PBMCs. The clonotype originates from a man aged 18-30 years in good health and CMV-seronegative. CDR3 sequence reads: CASSLAGSSTDTQYF. The CDR3 DNA is TGTGCCAGCAGTCTAGCGGGAAGTAGCACAGATACGCAGTATTTT.